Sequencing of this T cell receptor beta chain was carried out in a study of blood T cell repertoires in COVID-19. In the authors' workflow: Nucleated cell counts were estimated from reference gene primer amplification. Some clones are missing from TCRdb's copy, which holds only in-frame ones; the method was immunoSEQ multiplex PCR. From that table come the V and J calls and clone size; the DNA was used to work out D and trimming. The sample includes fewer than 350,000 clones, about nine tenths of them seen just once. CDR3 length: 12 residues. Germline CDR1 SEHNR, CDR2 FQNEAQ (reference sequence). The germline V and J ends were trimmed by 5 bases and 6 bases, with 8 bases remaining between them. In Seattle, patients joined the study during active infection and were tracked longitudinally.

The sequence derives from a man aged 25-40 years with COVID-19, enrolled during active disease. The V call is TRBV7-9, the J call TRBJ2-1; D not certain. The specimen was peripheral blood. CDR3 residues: CASSPTSNEQFF. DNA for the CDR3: TGTGCCAGCAGCCCCACTTCCAATGAGCAGTTCTTC.